These T cell receptor beta chains were read from a single sample in a study of cytomegalovirus exposure and HLA in healthy donors. Generated by immunoSEQ multiplex PCR, the TCRdb table keeps only in-frame clones and is missing some. The profile shows 200,000 to 250,000 clones, around 87% of them singletons. Sequences were obtained from PBMCs. All receptors derive from a woman between 18 and 29 years old in good health and CMV-seropositive. Both conserved end residues are part of each CDR3. The D gene is left open where the match is weak. Only part of the rows carry a size: once, few, many, or a class if the clone is expanded.

length,D,J,size,V,CDR3,DNA
14,-,TRBJ1-5,-,TRBV5-1,CASSLGQSNQPQHF,TGCGCCAGCAGCTTGGGGCAGTCCAATCAGCCCCAGCATTTT
16,-,TRBJ2-2,-,TRBV5-4,CASSLGGGPNTGELFF,TGTGCCAGCAGCTTGGGGGGGGGCCCGAACACCGGGGAGCTGTTTTTT
18,TRBD1,TRBJ2-6,-,TRBV5-8,CASSLGQGKMSGANVLTF,TGTGCCAGCAGCTTGGGACAGGGAAAAATGTCGGGGGCCAACGTCCTGACTTTC
15,TRBD1,TRBJ1-1,once,TRBV28,CASRGSGQGEVEAFF,TGTGCCAGCAGGGGATCCGGACAGGGTGAAGTTGAAGCTTTCTTT
15,-,TRBJ2-7,once,TRBV6-1,CASSDLGTSSYEQYF,TGTGCCAGCAGTGACCTAGGGACATCCTCCTACGAGCAGTACTTC
14,TRBD2,TRBJ2-1,-,TRBV6-4,CASSGLAGGYEQFF,TGTGCCAGCAGCGGACTAGCGGGAGGATATGAGCAGTTCTTC
13,-,TRBJ2-7,-,TRBV5-8,CASSRLTIYEQYF,TGTGCCAGCAGCCGCCTAACCATCTACGAGCAGTACTTC
12,-,TRBJ1-1,-,TRBV7-9,CASSSLAAEAFF,TGTGCCAGCAGCTCCCTGGCCGCTGAAGCTTTCTTT
15,TRBD2,TRBJ2-7,few,TRBV7-2,CASSPGLAGVHEQYF,TGTGCCAGCAGCCCGGGACTAGCGGGAGTTCACGAGCAGTACTTC
19,TRBD1,TRBJ2-1,once,TRBV27,CASSLRGQGRGVSYNEQFF,TGTGCCAGCAGTCTCCGGGGACAGGGAAGGGGGGTCTCCTACAATGAGCAGTTCTTC
14,-,TRBJ2-7,-,TRBV6-5,CASSHRGGDHEQYF,TGTGCCAGCAGTCACCGAGGAGGGGACCACGAGCAGTACTTC
11,-,TRBJ2-4,once,TRBV28,CASRRDSIQYF,TGTGCCAGCAGGAGGGATAGCATTCAGTACTTC
12,-,TRBJ1-5,-,TRBV28,CASSFGGRPQHF,TGTGCCAGCAGTTTCGGGGGAAGGCCCCAGCATTTT
14,-,TRBJ2-1,-,TRBV9,CASSVNPAQTTEFF,TGTGCCAGCAGCGTAAACCCTGCTCAGACAACGGAGTTCTTC
15,-,TRBJ2-2,many,TRBV28,CASSATGNWAGELFF,TGTGCCAGCAGTGCCACAGGGAATTGGGCCGGGGAGCTGTTTTTT
18,-,TRBJ2-5,-,TRBV11-2,CASSLGRGGSKEKETQYF,TGTGCCAGCAGCTTGGGCAGGGGCGGGAGTAAGGAAAAAGAGACCCAGTACTTC
15,-,TRBJ2-1,-,TRBV29-1,CSTRWVRPPENEQFF,TGCAGCACCAGATGGGTGCGGCCCCCCGAGAATGAGCAGTTCTTC
15,TRBD2,TRBJ2-5,-,TRBV14,CASSRRSGFQETQYF,TGTGCCAGCAGCCGACGTAGCGGGTTCCAAGAGACCCAGTACTTC
13,-,TRBJ1-3,once,TRBV6-5,CASSYWGGDTIYF,TGTGCCAGCAGTTACTGGGGAGGAGACACCATATATTTT
14,-,TRBJ1-1,-,TRBV28,CASSFRGANTEAFF,TGTGCCAGCAGTTTTCGGGGGGCGAACACTGAAGCTTTCTTT
15,-,TRBJ1-2,-,TRBV6-6,CASSYDGRANYGYTF,TGTGCCAGCAGTTACGATGGCCGAGCGAACTATGGCTACACCTTC
16,-,TRBJ2-5,-,TRBV5-1,CASSGGQGGLQETQYF,TGCGCCAGCAGCGGGGGACAAGGCGGGCTCCAAGAGACCCAGTACTTC
17,TRBD1,TRBJ2-5,once,TRBV5-1,CASSLTGTGGASKTQYF,TGTGCCAGCAGCTTAACCGGAACAGGGGGCGCTTCTAAGACCCAGTACTTC
12,-,TRBJ2-7,-,TRBV7-9,CASSDQGAEQYF,TGTGCCAGCAGCGATCAGGGTGCCGAGCAGTACTTC
15,TRBD1,TRBJ2-1,-,TRBV7-3,CASSPQGATYNEQFF,TGTGCCAGCAGCCCGCAGGGGGCAACCTACAATGAGCAGTTCTTC
13,TRBD1,TRBJ1-4,-,TRBV29-1,CSVQRDRDEKLFF,TGCAGCGTTCAAAGAGACAGGGATGAAAAACTGTTTTTT
15,-,TRBJ1-4,-,TRBV5-1,CASSRQLSTNEKLFF,TGCGCCAGCAGCCGACAGCTGTCAACTAATGAAAAACTGTTTTTT
14,-,TRBJ1-1,-,TRBV6-6,CASSLWPGETEAFF,TGTGCCAGCAGTTTGTGGCCGGGGGAGACTGAAGCTTTCTTT
14,-,TRBJ1-3,-,TRBV7-6,CASSFPSSGNTIYF,TGTGCCAGCAGCTTTCCCAGCTCTGGAAACACCATATATTTT
16,-,TRBJ2-5,-,TRBV2,CASSTRAPPAEETQYF,TGTGCCAGCAGTACGAGGGCCCCTCCAGCGGAAGAGACCCAGTACTTC
16,-,TRBJ2-1,-,TRBV7-3,CASSLSVGGPYNEQFF,TGTGCCAGCAGCTTATCGGTGGGGGGACCTTACAATGAGCAGTTCTTC
16,TRBD2,TRBJ2-5,-,TRBV5-1,CASSTVGTSGRETQYF,TGCGCCAGCAGTACCGTAGGGACTAGCGGGAGAGAGACCCAGTACTTC
15,-,TRBJ2-7,-,TRBV5-5,CASSLAAGLIYEQYF,TGTGCCAGCAGCTTGGCCGCTGGACTGATCTACGAGCAGTACTTC
16,-,TRBJ2-7,-,TRBV29-1,CSVEGLTDSQPYEQYF,TGCAGCGTTGAAGGCTTGACGGACAGCCAACCCTACGAGCAGTACTTC
15,-,TRBJ2-7,-,TRBV4-2,CASSQGGPRAQEQYF,TGTGCCAGCAGCCAAGGGGGCCCCAGGGCTCAAGAGCAGTACTTC
15,TRBD2,TRBJ2-7,-,TRBV6-1,CASTKLAGGNYEQYF,TGTGCCAGCACCAAACTAGCGGGAGGAAACTACGAGCAGTACTTC
11,-,TRBJ1-1,-,TRBV6-1,CASSRDTEAFF,TGTGCCAGCAGCCGGGACACGGAAGCTTTCTTT
14,TRBD1,TRBJ2-7,-,TRBV19,CASSSRQGAYEQYF,TGTGCCAGTAGTTCCAGACAGGGGGCCTACGAGCAGTACTTC
19,TRBD2,TRBJ2-4,-,TRBV19,CASSPSRGLAGGDKNIQYF,TGTGCCAGTAGTCCAAGCAGGGGACTAGCGGGAGGGGACAAAAACATTCAGTACTTC
15,TRBD2,TRBJ2-5,-,TRBV18,CASSPKRGGQETQYF,TGTGCCAGCTCCCCGAAGCGGGGGGGGCAAGAGACCCAGTACTTC
16,-,TRBJ2-3,-,TRBV29-1,CSVVYAERSSTDTQYF,TGCAGCGTTGTTTATGCAGAGCGATCTAGCACAGATACGCAGTATTTT
14,TRBD1,TRBJ1-5,-,TRBV2,CASSGTGGRQPQHF,TGTGCCAGCAGCGGGACAGGGGGACGACAGCCCCAGCATTTT
14,-,TRBJ2-3,-,TRBV28,CASSLTGPTDTQYF,TGTGCCAGCAGTTTGACAGGCCCCACAGATACGCAGTATTTT
12,TRBD1,TRBJ1-5,-,TRBV10-3,CATGTGAQPQHF,TGTGCCACCGGGACAGGGGCTCAGCCCCAGCATTTT
15,-,TRBJ1-5,-,TRBV28,CASSALGEGHQPQHF,TGTGCCAGCAGTGCCTTGGGGGAGGGCCATCAGCCCCAGCATTTT